This TCR beta chain stems from a study of blood T cell repertoires in COVID-19. About the research overall: T cells, B-cell-depleted T cells, or PBMCs provided the cDNA or gDNA that served as material.

With V trimmed by 3 bases and J by 4 bases, 13 bases remained unmatched. CDR3 length: 16 residues. Germline V gives CDR1 SGHRS, CDR2 YFSETQ. Sequencing was performed with immunoSEQ multiplex PCR; in TCRdb, only in-frame clones are kept and a portion is missing. The data hold about 180,000 clones, with under 85% observed a single time. Sequencing was done on a sample of peripheral blood. V and J are TRBV5-1 and TRBJ2-7; TRBD1 aligns across 7 bases. The receptor comes from a human donor in a cohort sampled during active COVID-19. The chain's CDR3 is CASSSTGPGGQYEQYF. CDR3 DNA: TGCGCCAGCAGCTCCACCGGTCCAGGGGGTCAGTACGAGCAGTACTTC.